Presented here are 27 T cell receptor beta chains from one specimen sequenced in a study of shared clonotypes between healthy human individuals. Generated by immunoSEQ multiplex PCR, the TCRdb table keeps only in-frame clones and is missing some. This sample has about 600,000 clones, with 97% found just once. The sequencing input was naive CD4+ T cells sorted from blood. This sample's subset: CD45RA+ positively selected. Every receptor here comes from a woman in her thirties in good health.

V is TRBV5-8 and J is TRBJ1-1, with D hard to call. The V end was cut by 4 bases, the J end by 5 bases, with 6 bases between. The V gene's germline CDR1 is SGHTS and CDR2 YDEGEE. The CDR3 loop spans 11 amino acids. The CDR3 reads CASSTGTEAFF. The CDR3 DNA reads TGTGCCAGCAGCACGGGAACTGAAGCTTTCTTT.

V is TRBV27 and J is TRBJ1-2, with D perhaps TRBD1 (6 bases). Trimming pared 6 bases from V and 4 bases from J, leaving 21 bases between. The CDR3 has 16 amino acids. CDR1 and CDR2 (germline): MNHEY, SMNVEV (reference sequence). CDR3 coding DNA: TGTGCCAGCAGCCGGGAGGCAGGGGTTAAATTCTATGGCTACACCTTC. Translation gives CASSREAGVKFYGYTF.

CDR3 coding DNA: TGTGCCAGCAGCTGGCAGGGGCGCAATTCACCCCTCCACTTT. As protein: CASSWQGRNSPLHF. The chain combines TRBV7-9 with TRBJ1-6, with D possibly TRBD1 on 6 matching bases. Between the trimmed V and J ends, which lost 4 bases and 7 bases, there was a span of 11 bases. The CDR3 sequence is 14 residues long. Germline CDR1 and CDR2: SEHNR and FQNEAQ (reference sequence).

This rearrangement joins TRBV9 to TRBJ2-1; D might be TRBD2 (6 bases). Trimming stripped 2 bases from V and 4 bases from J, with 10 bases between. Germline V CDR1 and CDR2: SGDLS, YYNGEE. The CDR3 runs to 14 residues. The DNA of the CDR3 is TGTGCCAGCAGCGTTAGCGGCGGATACAATGAGCAGTTCTTC. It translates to CASSVSGGYNEQFF.

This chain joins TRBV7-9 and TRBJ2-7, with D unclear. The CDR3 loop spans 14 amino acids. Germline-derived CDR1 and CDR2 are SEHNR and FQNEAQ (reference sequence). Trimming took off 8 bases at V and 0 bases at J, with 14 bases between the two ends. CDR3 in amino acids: CASSGPPSSYEQYF. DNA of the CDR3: TGTGCCAGCTCAGGACCGCCGAGCTCCTACGAGCAGTACTTC.

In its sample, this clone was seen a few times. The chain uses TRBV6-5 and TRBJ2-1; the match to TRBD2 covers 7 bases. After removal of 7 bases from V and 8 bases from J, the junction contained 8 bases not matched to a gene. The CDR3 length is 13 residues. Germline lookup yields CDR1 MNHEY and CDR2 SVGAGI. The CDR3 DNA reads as TGTGCCAGCACTCAGGGAGGGAGGGATGAGCAGTTCTTC. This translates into CASTQGGRDEQFF.

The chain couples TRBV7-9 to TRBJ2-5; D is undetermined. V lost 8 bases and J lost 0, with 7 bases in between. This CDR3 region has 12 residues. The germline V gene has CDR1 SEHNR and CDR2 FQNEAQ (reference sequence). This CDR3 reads CASATDQETQYF. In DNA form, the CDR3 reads TGTGCCAGCGCAACAGACCAAGAGACCCAGTACTTC.

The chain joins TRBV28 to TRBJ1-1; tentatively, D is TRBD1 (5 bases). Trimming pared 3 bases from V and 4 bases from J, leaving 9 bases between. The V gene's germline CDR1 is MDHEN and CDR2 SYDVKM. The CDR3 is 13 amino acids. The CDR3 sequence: CASSFRGPTEAFF. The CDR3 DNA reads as TGTGCCAGCAGTTTTCGGGGCCCCACTGAAGCTTTCTTT.

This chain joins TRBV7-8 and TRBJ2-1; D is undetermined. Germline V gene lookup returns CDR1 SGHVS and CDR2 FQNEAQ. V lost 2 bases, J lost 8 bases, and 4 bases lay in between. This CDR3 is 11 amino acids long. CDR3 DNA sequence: TGTGCCAGCAGCTTATTCGATGAGCAGTTCTTC. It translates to CASSLFDEQFF.

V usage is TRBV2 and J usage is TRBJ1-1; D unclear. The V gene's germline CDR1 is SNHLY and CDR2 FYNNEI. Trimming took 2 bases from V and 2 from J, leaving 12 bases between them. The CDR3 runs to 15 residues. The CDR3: CASSERAQQNTEAFF. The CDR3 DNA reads TGTGCCAGCAGTGAAAGGGCACAACAAAACACTGAAGCTTTCTTT.

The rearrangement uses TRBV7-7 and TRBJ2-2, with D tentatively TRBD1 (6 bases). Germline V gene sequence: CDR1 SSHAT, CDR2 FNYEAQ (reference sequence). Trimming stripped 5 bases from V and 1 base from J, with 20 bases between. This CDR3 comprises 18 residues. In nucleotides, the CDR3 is TGTGCCAGCAGCAAACGGGACACAGAGACTGGGAACACCGGGGAGCTGTTTTTT. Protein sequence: CASSKRDTETGNTGELFF.

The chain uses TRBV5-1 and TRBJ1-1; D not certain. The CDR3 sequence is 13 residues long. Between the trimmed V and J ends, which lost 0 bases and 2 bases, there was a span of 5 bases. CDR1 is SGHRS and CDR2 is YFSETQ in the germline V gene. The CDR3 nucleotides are TGCGCCAGCAGCTTGGACCCTAACACTGAAGCTTTCTTT. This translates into CASSLDPNTEAFF.

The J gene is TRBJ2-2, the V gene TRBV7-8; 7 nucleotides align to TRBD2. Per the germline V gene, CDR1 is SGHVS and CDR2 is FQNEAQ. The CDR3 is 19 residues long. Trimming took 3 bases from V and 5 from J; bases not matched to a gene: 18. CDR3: CASSFYNGLGEGETGELFF. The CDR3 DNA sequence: TGTGCCAGCAGCTTCTACAATGGACTAGGAGAAGGAGAAACCGGGGAGCTGTTTTTT.

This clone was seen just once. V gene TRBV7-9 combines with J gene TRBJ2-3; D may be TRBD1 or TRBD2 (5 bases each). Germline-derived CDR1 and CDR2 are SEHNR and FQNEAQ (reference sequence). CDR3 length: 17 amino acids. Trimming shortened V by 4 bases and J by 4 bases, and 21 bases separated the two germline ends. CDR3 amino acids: CASSSASGRKGSDTQYF. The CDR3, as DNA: TGTGCCAGCAGCTCAGCGTCGGGGCGAAAGGGCTCAGATACGCAGTATTTT.

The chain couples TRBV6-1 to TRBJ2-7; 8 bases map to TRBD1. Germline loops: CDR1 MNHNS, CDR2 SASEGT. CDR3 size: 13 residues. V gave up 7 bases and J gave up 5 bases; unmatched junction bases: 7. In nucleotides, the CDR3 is TGTGCCAGCAATAGACAGGGGTTCGACGAGCAGTACTTC. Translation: CASNRQGFDEQYF.

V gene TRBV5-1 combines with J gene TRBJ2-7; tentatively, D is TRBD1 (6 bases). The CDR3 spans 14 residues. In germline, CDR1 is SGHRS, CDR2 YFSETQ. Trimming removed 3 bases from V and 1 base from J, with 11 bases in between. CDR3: CASSSGTKSYEQYF. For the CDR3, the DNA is TGCGCCAGCAGCTCCGGGACAAAGTCCTACGAGCAGTACTTC.

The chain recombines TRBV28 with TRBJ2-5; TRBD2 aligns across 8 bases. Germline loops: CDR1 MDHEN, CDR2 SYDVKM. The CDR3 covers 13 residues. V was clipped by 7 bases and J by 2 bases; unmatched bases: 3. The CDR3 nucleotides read TGTGCCAGCACATCGGGGGGGCAAGAGACCCAGTACTTC. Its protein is CASTSGGQETQYF.

The CDR3 DNA reads as TGCGCCAGCAGCTGGGGGGACTCCGGAGGCTACGAGCAGTACTTC. Translated, it gives CASSWGDSGGYEQYF. This chain uses TRBV5-1 with TRBJ2-5, with D perhaps matching TRBD2 (6 bases). TRBJ2-7 explains the end of the DNA better; the J call may be wrong. The CDR3 loop spans 15 amino acids. The germline V gene encodes CDR1 SGHRS and CDR2 YFSETQ.

As DNA, the CDR3 is TGTGCCACCAGGATCACACTAGTTAGGGTTGAGCAGTTCTTC. It is translated as CATRITLVRVEQFF. The genes are TRBV10-3 and TRBJ2-1, with a weak D call TRBD2 (5 bases). Per the germline V gene, CDR1 is ENHRY and CDR2 is SYGVKD. The CDR3 is 14 amino acids. V lost 10 bases and J lost 9, with 22 bases in between.

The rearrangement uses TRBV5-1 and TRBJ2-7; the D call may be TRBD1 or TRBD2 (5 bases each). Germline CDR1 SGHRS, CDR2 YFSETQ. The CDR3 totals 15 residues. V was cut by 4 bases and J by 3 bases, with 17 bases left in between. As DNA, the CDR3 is TGCGCCAGCAGCACCGGGTCAGGGAGCCTCTACGAGCAGTACTTC. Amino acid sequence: CASSTGSGSLYEQYF. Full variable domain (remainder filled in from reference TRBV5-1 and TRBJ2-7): KAGVTQTPRYLIKTRGQQVTLSCSPISGHRSVSWYQQTPGQGLQFLFEYFSETQRNKGNFPGRFSGRQFSNSRSEMNVSTLELGDSALYLCASSTGSGSLYEQYFGPGTRLTVT.

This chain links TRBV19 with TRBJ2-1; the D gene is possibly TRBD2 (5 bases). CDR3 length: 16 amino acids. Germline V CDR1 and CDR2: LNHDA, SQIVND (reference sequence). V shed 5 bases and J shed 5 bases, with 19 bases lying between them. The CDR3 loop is CASSPTPGFLHNEQFF. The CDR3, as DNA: TGTGCCAGTAGTCCAACGCCGGGGTTTTTGCACAATGAGCAGTTCTTC.

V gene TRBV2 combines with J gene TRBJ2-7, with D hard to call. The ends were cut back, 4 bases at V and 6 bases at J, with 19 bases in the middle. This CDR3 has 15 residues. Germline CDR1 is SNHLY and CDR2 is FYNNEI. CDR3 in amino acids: CASSGSTIRVSEQYF. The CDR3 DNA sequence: TGTGCCAGCAGTGGGTCTACAATCCGAGTCAGCGAGCAGTACTTC.

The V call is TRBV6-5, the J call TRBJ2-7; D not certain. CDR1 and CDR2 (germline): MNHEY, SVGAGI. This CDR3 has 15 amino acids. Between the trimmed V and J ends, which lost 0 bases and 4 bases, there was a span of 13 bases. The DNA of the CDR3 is TGTGCCAGCAGTTACTCGACCGGGTCTCGGTACGAGCAGTACTTC. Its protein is CASSYSTGSRYEQYF.

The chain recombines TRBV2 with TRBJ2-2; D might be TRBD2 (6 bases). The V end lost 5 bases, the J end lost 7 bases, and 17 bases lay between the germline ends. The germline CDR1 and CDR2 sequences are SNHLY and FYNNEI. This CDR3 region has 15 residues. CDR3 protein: CASSSRRDGGGELFF. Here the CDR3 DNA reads TGTGCCAGCAGTTCTCGGCGGGATGGGGGCGGGGAGCTGTTTTTT.

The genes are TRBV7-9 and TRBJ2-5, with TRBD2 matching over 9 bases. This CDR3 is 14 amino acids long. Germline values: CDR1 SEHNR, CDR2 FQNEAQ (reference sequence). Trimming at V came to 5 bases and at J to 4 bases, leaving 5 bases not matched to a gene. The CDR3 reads CASSIIAGAETQYF. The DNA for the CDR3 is TGTGCCAGCAGCATAATAGCGGGAGCAGAGACCCAGTACTTC.

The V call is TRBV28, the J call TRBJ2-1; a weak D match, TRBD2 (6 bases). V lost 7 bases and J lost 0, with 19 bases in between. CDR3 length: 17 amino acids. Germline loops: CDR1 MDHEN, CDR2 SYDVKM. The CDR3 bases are TGTGCCAGCACCAAAAGCGGGTACCCGAGCTCCTACAATGAGCAGTTCTTC. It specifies CASTKSGYPSSYNEQFF.

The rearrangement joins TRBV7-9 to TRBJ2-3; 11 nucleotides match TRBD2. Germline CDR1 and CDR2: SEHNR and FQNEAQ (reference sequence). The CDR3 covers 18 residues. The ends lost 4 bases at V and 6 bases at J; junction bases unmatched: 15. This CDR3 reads CASSSVMTSGVPGDTQYF. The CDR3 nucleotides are TGTGCCAGCAGCTCCGTAATGACTAGCGGGGTCCCCGGGGATACGCAGTATTTT.